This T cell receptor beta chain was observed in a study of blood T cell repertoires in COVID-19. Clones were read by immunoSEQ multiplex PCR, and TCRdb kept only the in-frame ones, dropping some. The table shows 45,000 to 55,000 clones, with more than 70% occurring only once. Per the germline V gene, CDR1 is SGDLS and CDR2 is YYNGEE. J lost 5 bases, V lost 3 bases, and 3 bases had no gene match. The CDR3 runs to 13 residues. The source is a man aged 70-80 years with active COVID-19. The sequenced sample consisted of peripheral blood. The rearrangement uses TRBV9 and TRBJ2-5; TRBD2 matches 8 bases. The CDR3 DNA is TGTGCCAGCAGCGCCTCGGGGGGGGAGACCCAGTACTTC. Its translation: CASSASGGETQYF.